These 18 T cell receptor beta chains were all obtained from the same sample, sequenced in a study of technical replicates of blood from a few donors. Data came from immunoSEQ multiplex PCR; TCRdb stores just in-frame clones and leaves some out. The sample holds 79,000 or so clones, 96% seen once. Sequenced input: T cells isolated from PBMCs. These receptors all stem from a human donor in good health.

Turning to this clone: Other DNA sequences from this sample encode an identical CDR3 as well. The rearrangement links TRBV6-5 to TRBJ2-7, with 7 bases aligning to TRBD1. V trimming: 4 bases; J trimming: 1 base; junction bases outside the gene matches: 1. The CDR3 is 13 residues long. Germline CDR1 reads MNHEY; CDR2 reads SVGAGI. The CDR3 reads CASSWDSSYEQYF. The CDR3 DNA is TGTGCCAGCAGTTGGGACAGTTCCTACGAGCAGTACTTC.

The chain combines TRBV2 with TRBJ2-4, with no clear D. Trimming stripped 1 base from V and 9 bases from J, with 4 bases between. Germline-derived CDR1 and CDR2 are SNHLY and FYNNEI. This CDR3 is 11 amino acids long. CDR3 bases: TGTGCCAGCAGTGAAGTTATCATTCAGTACTTC. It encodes CASSEVIIQYF.

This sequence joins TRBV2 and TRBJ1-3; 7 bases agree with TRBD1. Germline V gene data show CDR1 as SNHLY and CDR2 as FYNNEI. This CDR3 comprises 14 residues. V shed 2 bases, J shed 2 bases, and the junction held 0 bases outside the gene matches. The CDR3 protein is CASSEQGAGNTIYF. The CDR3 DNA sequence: TGTGCCAGCAGTGAACAGGGGGCTGGAAACACCATATATTTT.

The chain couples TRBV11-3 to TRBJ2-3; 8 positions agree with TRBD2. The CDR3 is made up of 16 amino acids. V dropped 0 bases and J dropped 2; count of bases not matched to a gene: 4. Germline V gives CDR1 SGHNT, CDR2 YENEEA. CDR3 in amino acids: CASSLEGGRNTDTQYF. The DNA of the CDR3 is TGTGCCAGCAGCTTAGAGGGCGGGAGGAACACAGATACGCAGTATTTT.

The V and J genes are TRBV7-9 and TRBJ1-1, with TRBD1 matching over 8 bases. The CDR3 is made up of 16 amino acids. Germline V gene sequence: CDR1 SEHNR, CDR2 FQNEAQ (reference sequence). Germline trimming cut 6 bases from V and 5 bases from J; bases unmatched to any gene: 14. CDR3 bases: TGTGCCAGCAGTCGAACCCCCGGACAGGGATGGACTGAAGCTTTCTTT. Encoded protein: CASSRTPGQGWTEAFF.

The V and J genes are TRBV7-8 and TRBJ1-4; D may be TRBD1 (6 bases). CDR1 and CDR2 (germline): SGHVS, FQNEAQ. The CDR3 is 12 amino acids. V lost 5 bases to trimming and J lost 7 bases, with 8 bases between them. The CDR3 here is CASSPDSEKLFF. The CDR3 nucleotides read TGTGCCAGCAGCCCGGACAGTGAAAAACTGTTTTTT.

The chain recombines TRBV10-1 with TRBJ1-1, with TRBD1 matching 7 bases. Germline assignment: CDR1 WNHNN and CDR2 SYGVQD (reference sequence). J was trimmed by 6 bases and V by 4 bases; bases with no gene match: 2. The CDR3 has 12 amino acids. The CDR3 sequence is CASSGTGAEAFF. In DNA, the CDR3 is TGCGCCAGCAGTGGGACAGGCGCTGAAGCTTTCTTT.

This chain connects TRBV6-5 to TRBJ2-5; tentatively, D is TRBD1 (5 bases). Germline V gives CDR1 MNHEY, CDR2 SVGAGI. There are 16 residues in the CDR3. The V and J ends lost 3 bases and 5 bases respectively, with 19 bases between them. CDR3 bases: TGTGCCAGCAGTTATCTGGGGCCCCCCGAACAGGAGACCCAGTACTTC. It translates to CASSYLGPPEQETQYF.

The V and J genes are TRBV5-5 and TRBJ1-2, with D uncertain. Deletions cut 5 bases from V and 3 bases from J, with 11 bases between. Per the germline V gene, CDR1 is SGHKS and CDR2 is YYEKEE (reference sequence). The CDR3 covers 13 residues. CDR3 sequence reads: CASRLDTHYGYTF. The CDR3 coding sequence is TGTGCCAGCAGGCTCGACACCCACTATGGCTACACCTTC.

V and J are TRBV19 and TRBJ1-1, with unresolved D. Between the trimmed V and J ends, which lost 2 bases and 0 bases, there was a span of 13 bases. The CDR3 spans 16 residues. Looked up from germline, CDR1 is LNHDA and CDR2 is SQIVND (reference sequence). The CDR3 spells CASSITTTAVNTEAFF. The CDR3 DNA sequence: TGTGCCAGTAGTATAACTACGACGGCGGTGAACACTGAAGCTTTCTTT. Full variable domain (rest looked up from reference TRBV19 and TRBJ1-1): DGGITQSPKYLFRKEGQNVTLSCEQNLNHDAMYWYRQDPGQGLRLIYYSQIVNDFQKGDIAEGYSVSREKKESFPLTVTSAQKNPTAFYLCASSITTTAVNTEAFFGQGTRLTVV.

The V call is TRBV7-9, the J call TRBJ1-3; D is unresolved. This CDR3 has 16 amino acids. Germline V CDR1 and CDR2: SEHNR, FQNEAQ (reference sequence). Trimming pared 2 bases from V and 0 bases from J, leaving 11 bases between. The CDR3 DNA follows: TGTGCCAGCAGCTTACCGGGGTCTAGCTCTGGAAACACCATATATTTT. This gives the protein CASSLPGSSSGNTIYF. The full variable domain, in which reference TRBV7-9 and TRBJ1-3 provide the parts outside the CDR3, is DTGVSQNPRHKITKRGQNVTFRCDPISEHNRLYWYRQTLGQGPEFLTYFQNEAQLEKSRLLSDRFSAERPKGSFSTLEIQRTEQGDSAMYLCASSLPGSSSGNTIYFGEGSWLTVV.

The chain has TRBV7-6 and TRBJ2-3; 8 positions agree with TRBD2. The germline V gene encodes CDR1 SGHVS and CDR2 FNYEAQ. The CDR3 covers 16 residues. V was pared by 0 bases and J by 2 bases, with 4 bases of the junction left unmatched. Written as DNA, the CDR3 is TGTGCCAGCAGCTTAGCGCTAGCGGGTCCCACAGATACGCAGTATTTT. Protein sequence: CASSLALAGPTDTQYF.

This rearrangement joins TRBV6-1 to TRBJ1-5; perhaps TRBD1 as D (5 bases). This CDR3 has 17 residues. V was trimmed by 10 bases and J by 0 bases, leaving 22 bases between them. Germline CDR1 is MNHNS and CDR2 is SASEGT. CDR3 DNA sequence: TGTGCCACCCGTGACGTCGGGAGGGGAGTTAGCAATCAGCCCCAGCATTTT. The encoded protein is CATRDVGRGVSNQPQHF.

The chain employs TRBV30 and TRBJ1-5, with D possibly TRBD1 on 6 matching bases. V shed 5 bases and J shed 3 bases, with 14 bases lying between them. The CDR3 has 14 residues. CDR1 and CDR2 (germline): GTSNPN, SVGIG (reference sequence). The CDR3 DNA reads TGTGCCTGGTCAGGGGAGATTAACAATCAGCCCCAGCATTTT. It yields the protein CAWSGEINNQPQHF.

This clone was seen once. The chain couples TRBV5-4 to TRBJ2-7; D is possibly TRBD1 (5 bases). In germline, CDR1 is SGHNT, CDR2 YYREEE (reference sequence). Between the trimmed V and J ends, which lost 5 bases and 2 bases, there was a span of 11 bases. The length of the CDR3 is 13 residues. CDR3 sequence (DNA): TGTGCCAGCAGATTTCAGGGAACCTACGAGCAGTACTTC. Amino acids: CASRFQGTYEQYF.

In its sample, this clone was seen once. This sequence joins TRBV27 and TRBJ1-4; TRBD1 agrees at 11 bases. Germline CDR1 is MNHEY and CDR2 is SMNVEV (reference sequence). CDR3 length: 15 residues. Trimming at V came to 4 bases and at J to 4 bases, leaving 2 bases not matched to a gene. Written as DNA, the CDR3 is TGTGCCAGCAGTTGGGGGACAGGGGGTAATGAAAAACTGTTTTTT. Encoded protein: CASSWGTGGNEKLFF.

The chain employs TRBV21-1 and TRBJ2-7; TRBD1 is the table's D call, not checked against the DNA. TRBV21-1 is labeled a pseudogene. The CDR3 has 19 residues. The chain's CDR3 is CASSFPPGQGVPHFYEQYF. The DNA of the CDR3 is TGTGCCAGCAGCTTTCCGCCCGGACAGGGAGTCCCCCACTTCTACGAGCAGTACTTC.

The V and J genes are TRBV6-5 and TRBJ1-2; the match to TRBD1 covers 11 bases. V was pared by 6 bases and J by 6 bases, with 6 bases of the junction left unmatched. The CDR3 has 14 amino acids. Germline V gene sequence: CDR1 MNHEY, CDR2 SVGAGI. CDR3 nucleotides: TGTGCCAGCAGCCCGGACAGGGGGCTGAATGGCTACACCTTC. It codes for CASSPDRGLNGYTF.